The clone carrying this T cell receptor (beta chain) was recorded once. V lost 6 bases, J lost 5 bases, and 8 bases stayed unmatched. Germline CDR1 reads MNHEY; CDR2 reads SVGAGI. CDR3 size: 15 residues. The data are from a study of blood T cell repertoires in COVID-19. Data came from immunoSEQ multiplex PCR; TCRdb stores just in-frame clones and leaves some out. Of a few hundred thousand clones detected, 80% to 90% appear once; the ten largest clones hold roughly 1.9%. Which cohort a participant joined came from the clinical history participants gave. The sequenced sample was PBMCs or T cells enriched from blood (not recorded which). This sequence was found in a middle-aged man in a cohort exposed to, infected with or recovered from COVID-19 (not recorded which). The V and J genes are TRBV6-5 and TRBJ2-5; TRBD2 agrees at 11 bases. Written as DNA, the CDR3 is TGTGCCAGCAGCAGAGGACTAGCGGGCATGGAGACCCAGTACTTC. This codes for CASSRGLAGMETQYF.